This paragraph reports one TCR beta chain. What it recognizes is unknown. Original processing notes: Quality scores were absent from the junction-only immunoSEQ sequences, so filtering differed. The protocol was immunoSEQ multiplex PCR, while the TCRdb copy is restricted to in-frame clones and leaves out a portion. V and J calls and clone size are those listed in that table; D and trimming were worked out from the DNA. This table holds 950,000 to 1,200,000 clones, about 72% found once. These data belong to a study of shared clonotypes between healthy human individuals. Looking at the study overall: Donors had three CD4 naive, three CD4 memory, two CD8 naive and one CD8 memory plate apiece. Points from the study as a whole: A reduction in generation probabilities was seen for non-shared clonotypes relative to those shared by all four donors.

V lost 1 base and J 3 bases, leaving 12 bases between the germline ends. The CDR3 extends over 16 amino acids. Germline loops: CDR1 MNHNS, CDR2 SASEGT. The clonotype comes from a man aged 18-30 years in good health. Some clones in this sample may be carry-over from other donors' samples. Material: memory CD4+ T cells from PBMCs. Indicated subset: CD45RA-negative fraction. This chain uses TRBV6-1 with TRBJ2-2, with D possibly being TRBD1 or TRBD2 (5 bases each). As DNA, the CDR3 is TGTGCCAGCAGTGAAGGGTGGGGGATTGACACCGGGGAGCTGTTTTTT. This sequence encodes CASSEGWGIDTGELFF.